The 11 T cell receptor beta chains below were found in one sample sequenced in a study of blood T cells in healthy people across ages. It was with a sample-barcoded 5' primer and a J-beta primer mix that a second PCR of about 6 to 11 cycles was run. From the 5' RACE reads, TCRdb called clonotypes with MiXCR, one entry per CDR3 protein. The sample has fewer than 650,000 distinct CDR3 sequences; about 27% are singletons. These data were also filed under a second study, of T cells of mothers and their children.

Material for sequencing was blood. These receptors all stem from a boy younger than 10 in good health.

This clonotype was observed a few times. The junction shows a germline mismatch at one end, possibly a read error. This chain links TRBV4-3 with TRBJ2-5; perhaps TRBD1 as D (6 bases). The CDR3 contains 15 residues. Germline V gene sequence: CDR1 LGHNA, CDR2 YSLEER. The CDR3 is CASSQEARGPYEQHF. The CDR3 nucleotides are TGCGCCAGCAGCCAAGAAGCCAGGGGTCCCTACGAGCAGCACTTC.

The genes are TRBV14 and TRBJ2-5, with 8 bases identical to TRBD2. The J call may be wrong; the DNA end is better matched by TRBJ2-7. CDR1 is SGHDN, CDR2 FVKESK, per germline. The CDR3 has 14 amino acids. This chain's CDR3 is CASSQRGAGDEQYF. In DNA form, the CDR3 reads TGTGCCAGCAGCCAGCGGGGGGCCGGCGACGAGCAGTACTTC.

The chain employs TRBV6-1 and TRBJ2-5, with D uncertain. Trimming stripped 5 bases from V and 3 bases from J, with 13 bases between. This CDR3 contains 14 residues. Per germline, CDR1 MNHNS and CDR2 SASEGT. DNA of the CDR3: TGTGCCAGCAGTCCGCTTGAGCTTAAAGAGACCCAGTACTTC. It translates to CASSPLELKETQYF.

This clonotype showed up many times. The genes are TRBV20-1 and TRBJ2-1, with TRBD2 identical over 9 bases. V gave up 1 base and J gave up 7 bases; unmatched junction bases: 5. Germline lookup yields CDR1 DFQATT and CDR2 SNEGSKA (reference sequence). This CDR3 has 14 residues. The DNA for the CDR3 is TGCAGTGCTAGAGTGGCGGGAGGGTCGAATGAGCAGTTCTTC. It yields the protein CSARVAGGSNEQFF.

The rearrangement joins TRBV3-1 to TRBJ2-5; D might be TRBD1 (6 bases). From germline, CDR1 is LGHDT and CDR2 YNNKEL (reference sequence). The CDR3 spans 15 residues. Trimming cost V 4 bases and J 1 base, with 13 bases left between them. DNA for the CDR3: TGTGCCAGCAGCCCACCCCGGACAGCCCAAGAGACCCAGTACTTC. It codes for CASSPPRTAQETQYF.

The chain uses TRBV29-1 and TRBJ2-7; no clear D gene. V lost 4 bases and J 1 base, leaving 8 bases between the germline ends. The CDR3 consists of 12 residues. Germline V gene sequence: CDR1 SQVTM, CDR2 ANQGSEA. The CDR3 coding sequence is TGCAGCGTTGGGACCCTATCCTACGAGCAGTACTTC. Translated: CSVGTLSYEQYF.

This clonotype appeared a few times. The chain combines TRBV5-1 with TRBJ2-7, with 8 nucleotides matching TRBD1. Losses at the gene ends were 0 bases for V and 2 bases for J; bases not matched to a gene: 16. The germline CDR1 and CDR2 sequences are SGHRS and YFSETQ. The CDR3 is 19 residues long. Written as DNA, the CDR3 is TGCGCCAGCAGCTTGGCTACTAACAGGGGGAGCTTAATAGCCTACGAGCAGTACTTC. It codes for CASSLATNRGSLIAYEQYF.

The chain joins TRBV6-6 to TRBJ2-5; D assignment may be TRBD1 or TRBD2 (7 bases each). Judging by the DNA end, TRBJ2-7 fits better; the J call may be wrong. The CDR3 has 15 residues. CDR1 and CDR2 from the germline V gene are MNHNY and SVGAGI (reference sequence). CDR3 sequence reads: CASRKGGGSSYEQYF. CDR3 DNA sequence: TGTGCCAGCAGAAAGGGAGGGGGCAGCTCCTACGAGCAGTACTTC.

In this sample, this clonotype turned up a few times. This chain links TRBV29-1 with TRBJ1-2; D remains unclear. Germline assignment: CDR1 SQVTM and CDR2 ANQGSEA. V lost 5 bases to trimming and J lost 5 bases, with 18 bases between them. The CDR3 covers 14 residues. The CDR3 region is CSVRRPQKIYGYTF. CDR3 nucleotide sequence: TGCAGCGTTAGAAGGCCGCAAAAAATTTATGGCTACACCTTC. Using reference TRBV29-1 and TRBJ1-2 for the parts outside the CDR3, the full variable domain is SAVISQKPSRDICQRGTSLTIQCQVDSQVTMMFWYRQQPGQSLTLIATANQGSEATYESGFVIDKFPISRPNLTFSTLTVSNMSPEDSSIYLCSVRRPQKIYGYTFGSGTRLTVV.

This clonotype came up a few times. The J gene is TRBJ2-5, the V gene TRBV29-1; 14 bases fit TRBD2. V lost 1 base and J lost 1; bases outside the gene matches: 11. Germline CDR1 reads SQVTM; CDR2 reads ANQGSEA. This CDR3 spans 19 amino acids. In DNA, the CDR3 is TGCAGCGTTGAAGGGACCCCAAGAGGGACTAGCGGGAGCCAAGAGACCCAGTACTTC. It codes for CSVEGTPRGTSGSQETQYF.

The rearrangement uses TRBV4-3 and TRBJ2-4; 10 bases agree with TRBD1. The germline V gene encodes CDR1 LGHNA and CDR2 YSLEER. The CDR3 length is 21 residues. After removal of 4 bases from V and 0 bases from J, the junction contained 18 bases not matched to a gene. The CDR3 loop reads CASSPVGWADRGFVAKNIQYF. CDR3 nucleotides: TGCGCCAGCAGCCCGGTGGGGTGGGCGGACAGGGGGTTCGTAGCCAAAAACATTCAGTACTTC.